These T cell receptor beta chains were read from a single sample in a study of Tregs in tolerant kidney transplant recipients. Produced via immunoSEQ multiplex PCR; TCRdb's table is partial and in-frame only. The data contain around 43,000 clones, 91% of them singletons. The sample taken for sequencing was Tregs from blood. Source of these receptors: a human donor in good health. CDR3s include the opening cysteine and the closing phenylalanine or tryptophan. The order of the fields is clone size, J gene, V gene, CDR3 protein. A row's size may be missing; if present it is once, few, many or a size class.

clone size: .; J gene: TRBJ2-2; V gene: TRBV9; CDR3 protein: CASSVQGRPSTGELFF
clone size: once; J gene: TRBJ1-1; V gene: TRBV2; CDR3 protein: CASKGGTEAFF
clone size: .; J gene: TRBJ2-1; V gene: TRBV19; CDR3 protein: CASLDRGTSRNEQFF
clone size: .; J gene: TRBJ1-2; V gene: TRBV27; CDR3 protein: CASSPRASDGGYTF
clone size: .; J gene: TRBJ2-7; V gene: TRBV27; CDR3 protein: CASSPSIRTLYEQYF
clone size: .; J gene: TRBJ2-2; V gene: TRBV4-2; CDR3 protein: CASSPGGVETGELFF
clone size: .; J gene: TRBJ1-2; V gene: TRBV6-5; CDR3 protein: CASIKSPNYGYTF
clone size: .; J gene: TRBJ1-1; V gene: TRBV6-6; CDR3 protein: CASSYGGAGYTEAFF
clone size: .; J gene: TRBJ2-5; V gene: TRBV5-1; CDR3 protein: CASRVASEAQYF
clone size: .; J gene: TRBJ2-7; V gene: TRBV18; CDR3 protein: CASSPLVGPYEQYF
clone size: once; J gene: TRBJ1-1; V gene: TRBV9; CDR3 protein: CASSLGGTGNTEAFF
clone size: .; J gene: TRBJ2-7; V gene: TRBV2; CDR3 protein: CASTGGSGGLYEQYF
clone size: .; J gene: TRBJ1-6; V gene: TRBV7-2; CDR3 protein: CASSLFRQNNSPLHF
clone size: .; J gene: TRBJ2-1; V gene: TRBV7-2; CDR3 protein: CASSNHSGRASISQFF
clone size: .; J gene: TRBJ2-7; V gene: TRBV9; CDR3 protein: CASSAGVREGLYEQYF
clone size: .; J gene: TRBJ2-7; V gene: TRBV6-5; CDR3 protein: CASSRDQTYEQYF
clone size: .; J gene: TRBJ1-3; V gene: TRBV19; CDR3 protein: CASRRGGRTSGNTIYF
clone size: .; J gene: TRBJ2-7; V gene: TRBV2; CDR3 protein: CASSLQGTHEQYF
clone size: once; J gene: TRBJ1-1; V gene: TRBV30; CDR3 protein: CAWSRAGYTEAFF
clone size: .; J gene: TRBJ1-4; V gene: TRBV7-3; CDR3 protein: CASSLTGREYNEKLFF
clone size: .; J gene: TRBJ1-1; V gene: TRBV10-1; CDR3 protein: CASSEGGRGTEAFF
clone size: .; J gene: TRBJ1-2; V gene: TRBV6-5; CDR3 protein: CASSYSRTGVNYGYTF
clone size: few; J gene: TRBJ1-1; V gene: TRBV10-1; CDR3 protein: CASSEWGQGGEAFF
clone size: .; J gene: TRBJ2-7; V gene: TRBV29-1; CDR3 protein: CSVTFGLAGSEQYF
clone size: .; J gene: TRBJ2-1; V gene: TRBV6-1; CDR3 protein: CASSVLTQGYNEQFF
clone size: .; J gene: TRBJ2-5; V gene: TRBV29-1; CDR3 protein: CSVAQETQYF
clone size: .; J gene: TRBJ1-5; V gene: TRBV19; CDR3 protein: CASSIGGREQPQHF
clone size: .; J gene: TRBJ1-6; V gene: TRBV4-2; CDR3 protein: CASSQDVGAYNSPLHF
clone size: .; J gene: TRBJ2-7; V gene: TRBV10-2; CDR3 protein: CASKGSGSYEQYF
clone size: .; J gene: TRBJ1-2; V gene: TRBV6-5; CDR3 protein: CASSYSGVIGYTF
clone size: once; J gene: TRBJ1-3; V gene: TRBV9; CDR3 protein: CASSVQPGHSILLGSGNTIYF
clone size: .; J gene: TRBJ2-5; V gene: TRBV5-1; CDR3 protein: CASSSTPTTQETQYF
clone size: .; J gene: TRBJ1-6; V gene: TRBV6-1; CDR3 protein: CASSDHRNSPLHF
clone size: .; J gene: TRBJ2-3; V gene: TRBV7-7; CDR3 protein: CASSSDRGDTQYF
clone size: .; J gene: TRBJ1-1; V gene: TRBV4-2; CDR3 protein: CASSQPSTAGTVDTEAFF
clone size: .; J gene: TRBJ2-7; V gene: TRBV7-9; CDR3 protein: CASSSKGLAGVSHEQYF
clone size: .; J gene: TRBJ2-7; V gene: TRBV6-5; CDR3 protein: CASSYGTGAYEQYF
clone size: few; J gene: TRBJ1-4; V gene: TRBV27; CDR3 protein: CASSQRPGEKLFF
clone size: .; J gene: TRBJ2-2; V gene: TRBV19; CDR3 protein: CASTMVQGTIGELFF
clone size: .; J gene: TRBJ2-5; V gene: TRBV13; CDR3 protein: CASSLVFGQHQETQYF
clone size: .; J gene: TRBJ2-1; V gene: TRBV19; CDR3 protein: CASSLLATGNEQFF
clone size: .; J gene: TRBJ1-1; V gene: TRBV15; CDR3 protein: CATSRDRVLVRGTGEAFF
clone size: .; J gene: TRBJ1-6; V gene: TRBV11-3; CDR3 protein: CASSASGGSPLHF
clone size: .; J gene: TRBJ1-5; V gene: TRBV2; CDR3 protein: CASSRTFGNQPQHF
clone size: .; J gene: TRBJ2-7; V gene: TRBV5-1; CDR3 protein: CASSWGTVYEQYF
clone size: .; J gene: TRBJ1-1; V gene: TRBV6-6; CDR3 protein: CASTFTPRSSRTEAFF
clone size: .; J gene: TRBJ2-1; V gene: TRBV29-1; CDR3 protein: CSVDRGYNEQFF
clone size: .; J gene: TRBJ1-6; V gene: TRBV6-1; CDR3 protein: CASSEGRGARSPLHF
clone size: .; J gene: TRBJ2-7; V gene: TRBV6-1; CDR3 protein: CASSESGSYGQYF
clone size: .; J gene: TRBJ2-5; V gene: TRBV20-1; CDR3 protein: CSARVMETQYF
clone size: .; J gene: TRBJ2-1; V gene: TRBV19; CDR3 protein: CASSHWGLTEYNEQFF
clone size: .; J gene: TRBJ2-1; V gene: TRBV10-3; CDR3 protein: CAISELGLNEQFF
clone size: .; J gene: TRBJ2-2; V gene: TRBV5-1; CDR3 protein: CASSEDGNTGELFF
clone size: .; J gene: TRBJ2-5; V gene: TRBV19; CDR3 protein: CASSIPGTIGQETQYF
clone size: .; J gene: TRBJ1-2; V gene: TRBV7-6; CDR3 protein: CASSPGTGGYGYTF
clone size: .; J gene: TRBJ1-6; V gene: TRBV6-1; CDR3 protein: CASSELAYSPLHF
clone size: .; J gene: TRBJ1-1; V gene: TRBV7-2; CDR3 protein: CASSLVFSGYTEAFF
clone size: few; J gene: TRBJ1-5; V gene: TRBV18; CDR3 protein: CASSPLDWPNQPQHF
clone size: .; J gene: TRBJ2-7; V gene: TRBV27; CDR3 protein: CASSLRTGTGLSYEQYF